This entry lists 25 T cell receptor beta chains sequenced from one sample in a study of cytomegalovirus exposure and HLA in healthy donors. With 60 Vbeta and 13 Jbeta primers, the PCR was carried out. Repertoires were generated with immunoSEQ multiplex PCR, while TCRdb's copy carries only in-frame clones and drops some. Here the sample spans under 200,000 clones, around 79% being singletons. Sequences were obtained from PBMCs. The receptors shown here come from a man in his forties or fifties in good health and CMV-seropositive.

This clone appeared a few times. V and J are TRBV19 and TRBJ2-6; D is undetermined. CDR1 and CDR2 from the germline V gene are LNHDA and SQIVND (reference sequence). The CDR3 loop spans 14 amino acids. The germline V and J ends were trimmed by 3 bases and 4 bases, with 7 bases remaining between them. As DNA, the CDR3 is TGTGCCAGTAGTATCACGCGCGGGGCCAACGTCCTGACTTTC. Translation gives CASSITRGANVLTF.

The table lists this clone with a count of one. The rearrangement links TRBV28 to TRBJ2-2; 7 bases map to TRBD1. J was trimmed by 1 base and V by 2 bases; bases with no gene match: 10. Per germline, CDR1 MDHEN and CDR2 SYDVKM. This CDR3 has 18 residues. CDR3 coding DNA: TGTGCCAGCAGTTTAGTCCTGATTAGACAGGGGAACACCGGGGAGCTGTTTTTT. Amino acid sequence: CASSLVLIRQGNTGELFF.

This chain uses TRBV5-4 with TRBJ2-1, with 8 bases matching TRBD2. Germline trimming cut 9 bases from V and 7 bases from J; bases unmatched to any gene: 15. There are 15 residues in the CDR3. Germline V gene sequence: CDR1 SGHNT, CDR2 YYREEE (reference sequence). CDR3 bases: TGTGCCACCGCGCGTAGCGGGGCAAAGGGTAATGAGCAGTTCTTC. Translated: CATARSGAKGNEQFF.

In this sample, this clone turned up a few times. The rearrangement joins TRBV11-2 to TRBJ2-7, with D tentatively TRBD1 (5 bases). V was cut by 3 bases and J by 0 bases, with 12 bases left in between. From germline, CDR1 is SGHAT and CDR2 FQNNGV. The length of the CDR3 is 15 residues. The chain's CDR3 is CASSFSQVTSYEQYF. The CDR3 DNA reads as TGTGCCAGCAGCTTCTCACAGGTAACCTCCTACGAGCAGTACTTC.

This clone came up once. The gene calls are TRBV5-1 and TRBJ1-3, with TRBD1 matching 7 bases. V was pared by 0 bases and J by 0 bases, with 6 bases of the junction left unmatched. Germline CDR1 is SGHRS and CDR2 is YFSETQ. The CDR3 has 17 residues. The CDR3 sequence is CASSLGTGPSSGNTIYF. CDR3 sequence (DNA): TGCGCCAGCAGCTTGGGGACAGGACCCAGCTCTGGAAACACCATATATTTT.

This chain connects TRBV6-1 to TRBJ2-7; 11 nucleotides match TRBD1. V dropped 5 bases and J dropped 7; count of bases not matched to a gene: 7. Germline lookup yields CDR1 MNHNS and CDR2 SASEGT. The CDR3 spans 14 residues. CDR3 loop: CASSNGQGAGEQYV. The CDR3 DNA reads TGTGCCAGCAGTAACGGACAGGGGGCTGGAGAGCAGTACGTC.

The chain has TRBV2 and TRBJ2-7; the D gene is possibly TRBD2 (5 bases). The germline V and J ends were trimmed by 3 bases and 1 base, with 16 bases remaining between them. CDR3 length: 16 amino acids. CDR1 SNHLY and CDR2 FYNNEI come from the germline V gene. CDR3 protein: CASSDEDWAGSYEQYV. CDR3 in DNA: TGTGCCAGCAGTGATGAGGACTGGGCCGGGTCCTACGAGCAGTACGTC.

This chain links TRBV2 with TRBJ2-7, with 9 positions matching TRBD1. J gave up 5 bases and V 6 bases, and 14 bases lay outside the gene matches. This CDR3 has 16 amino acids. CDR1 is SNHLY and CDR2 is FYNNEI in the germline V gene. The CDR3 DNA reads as TGTGCCAGCAGCCATAAAAAGGGACAGGGAGGGAACGAGCAGTACTTC. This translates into CASSHKKGQGGNEQYF.

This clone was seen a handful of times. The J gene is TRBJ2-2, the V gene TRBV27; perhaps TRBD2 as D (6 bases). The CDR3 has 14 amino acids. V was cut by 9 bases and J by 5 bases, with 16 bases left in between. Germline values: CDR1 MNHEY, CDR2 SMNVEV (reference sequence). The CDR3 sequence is CASRLVVGTGELFF. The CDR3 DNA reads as TGTGCCAGTAGACTAGTTGTAGGTACCGGGGAGCTGTTTTTT.

The CDR3 here is CASSIGHYGYTF. Written as DNA, the CDR3 is TGTGCCAGCAGTATTGGCCACTATGGCTACACCTTC. The chain is built from TRBV28 and TRBJ1-2; D call uncertain. V was pared by 5 bases and J by 3 bases, with 7 bases between. This CDR3 is 12 amino acids long. Germline V gives CDR1 MDHEN, CDR2 SYDVKM.

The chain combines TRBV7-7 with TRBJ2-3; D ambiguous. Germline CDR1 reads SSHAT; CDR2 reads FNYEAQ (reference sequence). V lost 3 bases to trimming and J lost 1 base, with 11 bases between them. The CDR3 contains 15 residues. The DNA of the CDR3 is TGTGCCAGCAGCTTCGGAGATGGAGGCACAGATACGCAGTATTTT. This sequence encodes CASSFGDGGTDTQYF.

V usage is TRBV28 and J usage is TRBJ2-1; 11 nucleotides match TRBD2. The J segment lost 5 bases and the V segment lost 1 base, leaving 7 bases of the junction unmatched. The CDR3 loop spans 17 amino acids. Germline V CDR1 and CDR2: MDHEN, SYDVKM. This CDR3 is CASSLLALAGGNNEQFF. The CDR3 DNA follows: TGTGCCAGCAGTTTATTAGCCCTAGCGGGGGGAAACAATGAGCAGTTCTTC.

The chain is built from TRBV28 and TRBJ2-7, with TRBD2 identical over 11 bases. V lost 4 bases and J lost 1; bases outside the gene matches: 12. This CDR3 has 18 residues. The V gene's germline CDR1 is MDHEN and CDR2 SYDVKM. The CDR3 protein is CASSSPIPGLADSYEQYV. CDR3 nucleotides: TGTGCCAGCAGTTCGCCAATCCCGGGACTAGCGGATTCCTACGAGCAGTACGTC.

Here the CDR3 reads CASSLERSEGTQYF. CDR3 coding DNA: TGTGCCAGCAGCTTAGAGAGGTCGGAGGGGACCCAGTACTTC. The chain carries TRBV7-2 and TRBJ2-5; D perhaps matches TRBD2 (6 bases). The V end was cut by 1 base, the J end by 7 bases, with 13 bases between. Germline CDR1 and CDR2: SGHTA and FQGNSA. This CDR3 contains 14 residues. Full variable domain (missing parts from reference TRBV7-2 and TRBJ2-5): GAGVSQSPSNKVTEKGKDVELRCDPISGHTALYWYRQSLGQGLEFLIYFQGNSAPDKSGLPSDRFSAERTGGSVSTLTIQRTQQEDSAVYLCASSLERSEGTQYFGPGTRLLVL.

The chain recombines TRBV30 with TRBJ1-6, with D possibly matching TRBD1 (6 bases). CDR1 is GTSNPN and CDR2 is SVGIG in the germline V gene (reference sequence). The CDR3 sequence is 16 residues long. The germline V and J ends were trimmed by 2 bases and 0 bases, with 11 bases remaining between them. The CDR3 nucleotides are TGTGCCTGGAGTCGGACAGCCAGCTCCTATAATTCACCCCTCCACTTT. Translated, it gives CAWSRTASSYNSPLHF.

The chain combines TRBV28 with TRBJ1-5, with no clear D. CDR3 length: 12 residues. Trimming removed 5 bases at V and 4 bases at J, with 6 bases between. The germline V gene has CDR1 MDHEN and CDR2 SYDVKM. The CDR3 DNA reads TGTGCCAGCAGTACCCTAAATCAGCCCCAGCATTTT. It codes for CASSTLNQPQHF.

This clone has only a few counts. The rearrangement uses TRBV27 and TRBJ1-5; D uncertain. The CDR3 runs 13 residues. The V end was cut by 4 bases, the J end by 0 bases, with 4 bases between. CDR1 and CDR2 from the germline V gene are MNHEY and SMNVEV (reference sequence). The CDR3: CASSYYSNQPQHF. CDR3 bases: TGTGCCAGCAGTTATTATAGCAATCAGCCCCAGCATTTT.

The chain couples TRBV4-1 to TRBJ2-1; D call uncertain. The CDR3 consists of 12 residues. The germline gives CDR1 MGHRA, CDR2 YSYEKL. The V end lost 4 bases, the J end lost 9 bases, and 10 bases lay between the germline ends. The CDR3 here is CASSPIYGEQFF. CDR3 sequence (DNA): TGCGCCAGCAGCCCGATTTACGGTGAGCAGTTCTTC.

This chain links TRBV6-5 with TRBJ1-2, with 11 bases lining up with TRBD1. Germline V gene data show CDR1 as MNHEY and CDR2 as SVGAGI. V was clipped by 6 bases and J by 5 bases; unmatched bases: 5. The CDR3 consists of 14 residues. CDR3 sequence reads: CASRVGQGAYGYTF. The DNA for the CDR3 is TGTGCCAGCAGGGTCGGACAGGGGGCGTATGGCTACACCTTC.

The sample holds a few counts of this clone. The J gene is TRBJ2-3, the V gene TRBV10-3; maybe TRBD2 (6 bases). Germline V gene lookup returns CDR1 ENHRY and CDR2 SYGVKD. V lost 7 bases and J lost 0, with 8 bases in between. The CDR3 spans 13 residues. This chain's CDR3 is CAINGGSTDTQYF. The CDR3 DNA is TGTGCCATCAACGGGGGTAGCACAGATACGCAGTATTTT.

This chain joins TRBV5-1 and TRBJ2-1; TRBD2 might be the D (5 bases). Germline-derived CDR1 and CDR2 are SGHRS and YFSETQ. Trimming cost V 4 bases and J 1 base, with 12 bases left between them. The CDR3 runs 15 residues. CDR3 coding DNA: TGCGCCAGCAGCCAGCTAGCCGATTCCTACAATGAGCAGTTCTTC. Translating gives CASSQLADSYNEQFF.

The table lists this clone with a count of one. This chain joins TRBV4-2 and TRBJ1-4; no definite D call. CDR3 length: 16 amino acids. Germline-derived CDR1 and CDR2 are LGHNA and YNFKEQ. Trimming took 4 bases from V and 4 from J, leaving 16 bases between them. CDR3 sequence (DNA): TGTGCCAGCAGCCTCAGAGGCGGGGTCCTTAATGAAAAACTGTTTTTT. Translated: CASSLRGGVLNEKLFF.

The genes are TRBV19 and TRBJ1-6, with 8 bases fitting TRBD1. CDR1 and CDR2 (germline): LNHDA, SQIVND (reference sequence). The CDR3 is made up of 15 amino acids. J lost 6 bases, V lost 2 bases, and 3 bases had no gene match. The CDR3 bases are TGTGCCAGTAGTATATCAGGGGGCCTTAATTCACCCCTCCACTTT. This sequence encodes CASSISGGLNSPLHF.

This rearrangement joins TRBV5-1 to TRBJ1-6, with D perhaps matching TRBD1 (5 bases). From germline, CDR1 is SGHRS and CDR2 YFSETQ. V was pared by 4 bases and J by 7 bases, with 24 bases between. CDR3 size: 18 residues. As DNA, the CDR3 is TGCGCCAGCAGCATAGGGACTTTACTCAGCGGTTACAATTCACCCCTCCACTTT. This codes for CASSIGTLLSGYNSPLHF.

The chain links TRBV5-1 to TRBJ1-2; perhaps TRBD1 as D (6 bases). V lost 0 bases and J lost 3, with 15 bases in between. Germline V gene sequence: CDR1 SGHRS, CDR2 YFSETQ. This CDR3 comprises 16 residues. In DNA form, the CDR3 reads TGCGCCAGCAGCTTGGGACAGGCAAGGGGTGACTATGGCTACACCTTC. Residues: CASSLGQARGDYGYTF.